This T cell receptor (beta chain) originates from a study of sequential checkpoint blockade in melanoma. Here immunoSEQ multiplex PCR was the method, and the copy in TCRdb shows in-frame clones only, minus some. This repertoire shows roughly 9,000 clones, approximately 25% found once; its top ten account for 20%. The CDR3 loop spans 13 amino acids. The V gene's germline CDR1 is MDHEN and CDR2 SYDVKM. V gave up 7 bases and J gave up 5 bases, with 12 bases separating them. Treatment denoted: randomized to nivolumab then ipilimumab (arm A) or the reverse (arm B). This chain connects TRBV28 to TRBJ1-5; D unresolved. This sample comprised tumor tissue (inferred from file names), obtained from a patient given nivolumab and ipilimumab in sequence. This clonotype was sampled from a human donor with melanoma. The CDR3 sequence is CASTLGGHQPQHF. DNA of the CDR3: TGTGCCAGCACCTTGGGAGGGCATCAGCCCCAGCATTTT.